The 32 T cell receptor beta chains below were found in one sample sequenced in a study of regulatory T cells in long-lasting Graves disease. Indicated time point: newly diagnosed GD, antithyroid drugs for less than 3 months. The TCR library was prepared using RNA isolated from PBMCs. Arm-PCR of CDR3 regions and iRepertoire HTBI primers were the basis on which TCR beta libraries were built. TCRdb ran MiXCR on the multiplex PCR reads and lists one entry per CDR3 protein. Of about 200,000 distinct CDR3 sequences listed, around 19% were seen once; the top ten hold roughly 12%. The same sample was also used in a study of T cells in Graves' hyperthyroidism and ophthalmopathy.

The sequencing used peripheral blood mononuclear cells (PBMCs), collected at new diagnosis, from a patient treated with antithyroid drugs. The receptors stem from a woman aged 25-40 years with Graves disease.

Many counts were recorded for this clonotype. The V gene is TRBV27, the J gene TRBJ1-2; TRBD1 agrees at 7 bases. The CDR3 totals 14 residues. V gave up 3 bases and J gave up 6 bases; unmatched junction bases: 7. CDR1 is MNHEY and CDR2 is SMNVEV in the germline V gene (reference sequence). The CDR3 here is CASSFPQGEDGYTF. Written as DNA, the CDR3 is TGTGCCAGCAGTTTTCCTCAGGGGGAGGATGGCTACACCTTC.

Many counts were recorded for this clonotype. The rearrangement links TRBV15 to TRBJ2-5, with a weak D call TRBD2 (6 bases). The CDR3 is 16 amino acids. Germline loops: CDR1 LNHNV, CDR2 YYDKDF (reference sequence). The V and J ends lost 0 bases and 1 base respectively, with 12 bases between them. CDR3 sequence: CATSRDQAGPQETQYF. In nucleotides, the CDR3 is TGTGCCACCAGCAGAGATCAGGCGGGACCCCAAGAGACCCAGTACTTC.

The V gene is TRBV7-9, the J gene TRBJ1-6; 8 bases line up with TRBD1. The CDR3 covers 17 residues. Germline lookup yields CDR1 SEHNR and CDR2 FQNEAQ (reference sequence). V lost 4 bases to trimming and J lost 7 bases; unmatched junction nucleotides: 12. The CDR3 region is CASSSKDRAVGNSPLHF. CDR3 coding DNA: TGTGCCAGCAGCTCCAAGGACAGGGCTGTGGGCAATTCACCCCTCCACTTT.

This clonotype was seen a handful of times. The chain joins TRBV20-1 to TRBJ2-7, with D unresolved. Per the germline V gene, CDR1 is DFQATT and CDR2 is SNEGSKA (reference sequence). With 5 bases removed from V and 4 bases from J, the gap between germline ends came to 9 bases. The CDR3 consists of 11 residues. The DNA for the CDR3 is TGCAGTGCTGGCCCAAGATACGAGCAGTACTTC. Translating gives CSAGPRYEQYF.

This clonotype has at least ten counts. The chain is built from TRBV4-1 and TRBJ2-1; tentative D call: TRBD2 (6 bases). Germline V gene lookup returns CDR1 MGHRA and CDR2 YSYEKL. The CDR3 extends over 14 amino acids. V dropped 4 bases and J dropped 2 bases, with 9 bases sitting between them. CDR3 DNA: TGCGCCAGCAGCCTGTGGACTACCTACAATGAGCAGTTCTTC. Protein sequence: CASSLWTTYNEQFF.

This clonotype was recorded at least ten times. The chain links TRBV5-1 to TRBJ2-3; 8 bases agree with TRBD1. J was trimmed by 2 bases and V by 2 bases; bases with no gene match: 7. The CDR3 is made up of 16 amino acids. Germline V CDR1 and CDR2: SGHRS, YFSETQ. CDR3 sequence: CASSFRTGSSTDTQYF. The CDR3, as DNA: TGCGCCAGCAGCTTTCGGACAGGGAGCTCCACAGATACGCAGTATTTT.

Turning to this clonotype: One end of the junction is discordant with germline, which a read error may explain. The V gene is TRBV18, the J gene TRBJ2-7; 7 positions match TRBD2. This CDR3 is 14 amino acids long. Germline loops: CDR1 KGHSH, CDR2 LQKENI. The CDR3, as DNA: TGTGCCAACTCACCACCGGGGGGAACGGGCGAGCAGTACTTC. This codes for CANSPPGGTGEQYF.

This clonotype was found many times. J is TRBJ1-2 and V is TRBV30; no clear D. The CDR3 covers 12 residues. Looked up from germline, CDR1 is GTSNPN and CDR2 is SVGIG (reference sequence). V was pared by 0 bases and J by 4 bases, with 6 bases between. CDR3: CAWSVPSYGYTF. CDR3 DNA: TGTGCCTGGAGTGTACCCAGCTATGGCTACACCTTC.

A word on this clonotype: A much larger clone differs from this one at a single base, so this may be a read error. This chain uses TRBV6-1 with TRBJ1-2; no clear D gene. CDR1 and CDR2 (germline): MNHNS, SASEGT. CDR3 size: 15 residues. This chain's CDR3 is CASGRVATSNYGCTF. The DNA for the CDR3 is TGTGCCAGCGGGCGGGTTGCGACTTCTAATTATGGCTGCACCTTC.

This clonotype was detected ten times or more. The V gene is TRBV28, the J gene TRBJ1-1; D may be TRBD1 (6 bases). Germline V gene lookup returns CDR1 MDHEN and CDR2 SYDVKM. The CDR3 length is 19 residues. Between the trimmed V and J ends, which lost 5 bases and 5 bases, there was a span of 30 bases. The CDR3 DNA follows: TGTGCCAGCAGTCCCCTTAATGCCCCCCAGGGGACCAGTAGAACTGAAGCTTTCTTT. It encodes CASSPLNAPQGTSRTEAFF.

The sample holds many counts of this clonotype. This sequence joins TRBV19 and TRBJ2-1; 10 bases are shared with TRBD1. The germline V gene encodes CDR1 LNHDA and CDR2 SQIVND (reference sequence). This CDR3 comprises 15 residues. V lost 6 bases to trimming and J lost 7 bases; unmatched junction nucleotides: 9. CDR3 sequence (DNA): TGTGCCAGTAGCCGGACAGGGGGACCGCTGAATGAGCAGTTCTTC. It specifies CASSRTGGPLNEQFF.

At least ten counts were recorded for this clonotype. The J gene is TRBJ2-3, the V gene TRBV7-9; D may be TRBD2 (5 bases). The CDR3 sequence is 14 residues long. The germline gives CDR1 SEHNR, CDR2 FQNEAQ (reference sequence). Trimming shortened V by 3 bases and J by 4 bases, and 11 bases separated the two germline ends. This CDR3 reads CASSLRAGADTQYF. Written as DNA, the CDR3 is TGTGCCAGCAGCTTGAGGGCGGGCGCAGATACGCAGTATTTT.

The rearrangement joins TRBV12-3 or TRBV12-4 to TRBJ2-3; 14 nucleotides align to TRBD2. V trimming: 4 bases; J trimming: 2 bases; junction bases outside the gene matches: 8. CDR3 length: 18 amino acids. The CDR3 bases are TGTGCCAGCAGTTCGGGACTAGCGGGAGAGGGCCCCACAGATACGCAGTATTTT. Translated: CASSSGLAGEGPTDTQYF.

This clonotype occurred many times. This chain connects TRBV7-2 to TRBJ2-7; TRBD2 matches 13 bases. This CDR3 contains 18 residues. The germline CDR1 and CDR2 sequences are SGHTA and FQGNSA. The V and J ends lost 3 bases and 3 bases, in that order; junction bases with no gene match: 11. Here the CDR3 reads CASSLDRTSGRNDYEQYF. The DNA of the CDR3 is TGTGCCAGCAGCTTGGACCGGACTAGCGGGAGAAACGACTACGAGCAGTACTTC.

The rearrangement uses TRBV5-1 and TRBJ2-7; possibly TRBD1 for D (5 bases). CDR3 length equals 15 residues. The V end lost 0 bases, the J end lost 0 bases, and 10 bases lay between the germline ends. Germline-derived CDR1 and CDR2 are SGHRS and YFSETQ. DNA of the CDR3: TGCGCCAGCAGCTTGGAGGCAGACAGCTCCTACGAGCAGTACGTC. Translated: CASSLEADSSYEQYV.

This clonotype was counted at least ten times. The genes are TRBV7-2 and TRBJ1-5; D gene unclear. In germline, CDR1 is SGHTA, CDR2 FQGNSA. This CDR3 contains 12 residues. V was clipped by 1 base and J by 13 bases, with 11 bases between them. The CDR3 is CASSLDPGGQHF. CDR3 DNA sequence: TGTGCCAGCAGCTTAGATCCAGGAGGTCAGCATTTT. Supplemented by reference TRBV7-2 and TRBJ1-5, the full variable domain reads GAGVSQSPSNKVTEKGKDVELRCDPISGHTALYWYRQSLGQGLEFLIYFQGNSAPDKSGLPSDRFSAERTGGSVSTLTIQRTQQEDSAVYLCASSLDPGGQHFGDGTRLSIL.

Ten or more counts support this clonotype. CDR3 region: CASSPRAGTRELFF. In DNA form, the CDR3 reads TGTGCCAGCTCACCACGGGCGGGGACCCGGGAGCTGTTTTTT. This rearrangement joins TRBV18 to TRBJ2-2, with D perhaps TRBD2 (6 bases). Between the trimmed V and J ends, which lost 1 base and 9 bases, there was a span of 12 bases. The CDR3 spans 14 residues. Germline lookup yields CDR1 KGHSH and CDR2 LQKENI.

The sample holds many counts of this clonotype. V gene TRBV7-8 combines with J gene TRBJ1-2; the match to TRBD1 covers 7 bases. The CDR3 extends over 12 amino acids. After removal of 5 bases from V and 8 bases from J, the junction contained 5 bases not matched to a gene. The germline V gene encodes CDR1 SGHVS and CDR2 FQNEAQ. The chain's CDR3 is CASSRRTGGYTF. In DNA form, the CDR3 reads TGTGCCAGCAGCCGAAGGACAGGAGGCTACACCTTC.

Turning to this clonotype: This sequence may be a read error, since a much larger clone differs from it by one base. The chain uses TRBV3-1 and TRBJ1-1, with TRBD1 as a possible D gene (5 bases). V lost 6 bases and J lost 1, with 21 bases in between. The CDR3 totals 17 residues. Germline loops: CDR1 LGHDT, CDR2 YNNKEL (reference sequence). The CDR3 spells CASSHYWFGHTNTEAFF. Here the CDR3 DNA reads TGTGCCAGCAGTCATTACTGGTTCGGACATACGAACACTGAAGCTTTCTTT. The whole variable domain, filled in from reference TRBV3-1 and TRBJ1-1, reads DTAVSQTPKYLVTQMGNDKSIKCEQNLGHDTMYWYKQDSKKFLKIMFSYNNKELIINETVPNRFSPKSPDKAHLNLHINSLELGDSAVYFCASSHYWFGHTNTEAFFGQGTRLTVV.

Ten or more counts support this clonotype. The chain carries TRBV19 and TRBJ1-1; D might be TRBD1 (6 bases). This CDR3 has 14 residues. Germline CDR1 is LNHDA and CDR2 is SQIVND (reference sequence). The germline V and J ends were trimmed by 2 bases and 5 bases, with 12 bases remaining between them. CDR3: CASSIWGLDTEAFF. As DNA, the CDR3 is TGTGCCAGTAGTATATGGGGGCTAGATACTGAAGCTTTCTTT.

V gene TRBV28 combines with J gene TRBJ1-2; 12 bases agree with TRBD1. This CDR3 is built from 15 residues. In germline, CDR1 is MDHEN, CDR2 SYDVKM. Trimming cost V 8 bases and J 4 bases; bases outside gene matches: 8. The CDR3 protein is CASLRDRGPSYGYTF. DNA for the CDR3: TGTGCCAGCCTCAGGGACAGGGGGCCAAGCTATGGCTACACCTTC.

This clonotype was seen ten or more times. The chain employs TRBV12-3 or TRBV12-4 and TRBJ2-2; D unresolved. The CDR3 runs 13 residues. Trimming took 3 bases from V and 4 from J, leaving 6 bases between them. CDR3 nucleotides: TGTGCCAGCAGTTTCGGCCTCACCGGGGAGCTGTTTTTT. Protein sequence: CASSFGLTGELFF.

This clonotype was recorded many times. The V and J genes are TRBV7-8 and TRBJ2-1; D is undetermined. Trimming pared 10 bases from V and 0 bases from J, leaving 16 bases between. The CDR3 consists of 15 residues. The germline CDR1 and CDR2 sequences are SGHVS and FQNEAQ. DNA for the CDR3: TGTGCCACCACAATGACCCGTAACTCCTACAATGAGCAGTTCTTC. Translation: CATTMTRNSYNEQFF.

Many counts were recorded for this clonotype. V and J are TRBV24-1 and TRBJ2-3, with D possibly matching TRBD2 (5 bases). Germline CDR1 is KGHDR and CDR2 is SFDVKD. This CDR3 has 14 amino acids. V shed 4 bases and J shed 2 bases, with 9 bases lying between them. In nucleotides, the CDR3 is TGTGCCACCAGTGAGTCCCGGGACACAGATACGCAGTATTTT. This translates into CATSESRDTDTQYF.

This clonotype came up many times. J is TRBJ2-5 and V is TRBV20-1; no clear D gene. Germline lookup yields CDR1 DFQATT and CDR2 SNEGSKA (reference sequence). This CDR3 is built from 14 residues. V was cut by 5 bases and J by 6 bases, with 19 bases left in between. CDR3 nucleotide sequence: TGCAGTGCTCCCATTTCGACGCAAACGAAGACCCAGTACTTC. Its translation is CSAPISTQTKTQYF.

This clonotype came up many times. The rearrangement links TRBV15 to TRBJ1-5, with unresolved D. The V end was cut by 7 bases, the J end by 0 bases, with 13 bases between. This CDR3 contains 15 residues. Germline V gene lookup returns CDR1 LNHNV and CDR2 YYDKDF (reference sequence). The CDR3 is CATTDGQYSNQPQHF. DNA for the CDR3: TGTGCCACCACCGACGGGCAGTATAGCAATCAGCCCCAGCATTTT.

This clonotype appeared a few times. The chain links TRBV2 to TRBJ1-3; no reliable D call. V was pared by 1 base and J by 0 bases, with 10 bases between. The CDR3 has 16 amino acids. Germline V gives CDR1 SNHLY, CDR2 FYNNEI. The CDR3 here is CASSEGARNSGNTIYF. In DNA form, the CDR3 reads TGTGCCAGCAGTGAAGGGGCCAGAAACTCTGGAAACACCATATATTTT.

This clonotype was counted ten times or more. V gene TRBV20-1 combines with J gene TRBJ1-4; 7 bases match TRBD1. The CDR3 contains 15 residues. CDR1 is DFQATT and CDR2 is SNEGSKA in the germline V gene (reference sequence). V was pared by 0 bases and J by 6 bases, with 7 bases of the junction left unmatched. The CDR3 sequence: CSARDLGQAHEKLFF. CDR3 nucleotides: TGCAGTGCTAGAGATCTAGGACAGGCACATGAAAAACTGTTTTTT.

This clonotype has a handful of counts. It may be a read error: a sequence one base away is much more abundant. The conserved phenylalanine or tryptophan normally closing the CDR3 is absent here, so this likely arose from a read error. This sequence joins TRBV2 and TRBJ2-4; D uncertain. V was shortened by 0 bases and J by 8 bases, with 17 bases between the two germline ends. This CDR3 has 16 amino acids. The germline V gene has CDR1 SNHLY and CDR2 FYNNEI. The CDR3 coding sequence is TGTGCCAGCAGTGAAGCGCTGGCCTCCGATCGAGACATTCAGTACTCC. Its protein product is CASSEALASDRDIQYS.

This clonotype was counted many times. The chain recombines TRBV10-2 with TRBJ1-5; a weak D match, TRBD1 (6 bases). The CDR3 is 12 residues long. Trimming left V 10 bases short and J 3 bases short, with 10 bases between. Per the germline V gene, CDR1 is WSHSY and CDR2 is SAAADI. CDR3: CATGQPNQPQHF. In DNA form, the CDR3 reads TGCGCCACTGGACAGCCCAATCAGCCCCAGCATTTT.

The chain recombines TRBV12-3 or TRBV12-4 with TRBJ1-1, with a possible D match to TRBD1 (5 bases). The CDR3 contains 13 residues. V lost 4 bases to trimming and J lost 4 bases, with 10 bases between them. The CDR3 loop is CASSYWGGTEAFF. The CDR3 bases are TGTGCCAGCAGTTATTGGGGGGGCACTGAAGCTTTCTTT.

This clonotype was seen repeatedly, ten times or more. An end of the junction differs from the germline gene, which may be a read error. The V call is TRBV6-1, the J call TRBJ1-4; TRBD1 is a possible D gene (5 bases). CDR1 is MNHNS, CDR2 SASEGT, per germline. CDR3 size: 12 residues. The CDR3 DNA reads TGTGCCAGCAGAGCTGCCGGGACCCCCTGGGTTTTT. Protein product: CASRAAGTPWVF.